The T cell receptor (beta chain) described here comes from a study of beta chain features in type 1 diabetes. Study-wide points: There was a moderate but significant shortening of TCRB CDR3s in all four CD4+ subsets of Type 1 diabetes patients. A greater similarity of naive, central memory and Treg TCRB repertoires was seen among patients than among healthy donors.

Isolation of CD4+ naive, central memory, regulatory and stem cell-like memory cells was achieved by sorting via CD45RO/CCR7/CD25/CD127/CD95/CD27. As every portion of the isolated RNA was reverse transcribed, the sequencing read expressed TCRB transcripts. Reads from naive, central memory and regulatory T cell samples averaged about 3.9 million. The protocol was immunoSEQ multiplex PCR, while the TCRdb copy is restricted to in-frame clones and leaves out a portion. The table has some 160,000 clones, 6.5% to 10% seen once. This CDR3 has 14 amino acids. CDR1 and CDR2 (germline): SEHNR, FQNEAQ (reference sequence). The V end was cut by 4 bases, the J end by 6 bases, with 15 bases between. This clone was recorded a few times. Antigen: not known.

This sequence originates from a woman aged 18-29 years with type 1 diabetes. This rearrangement joins TRBV7-9 to TRBJ1-1, with a possible D match to TRBD1 (5 bases). The sample was central memory CD4+ T cells from blood. CDR3 in DNA: TGTGCCAGCAGCTCGGCGGCCGGCAGGGCTGAAGCTTTCTTT. It codes for CASSSAAGRAEAFF.